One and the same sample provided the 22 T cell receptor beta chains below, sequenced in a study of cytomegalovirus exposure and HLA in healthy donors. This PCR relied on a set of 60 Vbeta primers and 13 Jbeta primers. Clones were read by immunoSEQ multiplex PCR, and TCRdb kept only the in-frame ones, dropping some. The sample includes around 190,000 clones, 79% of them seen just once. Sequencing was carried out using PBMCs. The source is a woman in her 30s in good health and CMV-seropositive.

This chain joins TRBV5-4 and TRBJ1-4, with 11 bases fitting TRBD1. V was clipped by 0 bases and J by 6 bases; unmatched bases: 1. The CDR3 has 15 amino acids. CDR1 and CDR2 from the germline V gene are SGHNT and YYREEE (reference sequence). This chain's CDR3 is CASSLGGQGDEKLFF. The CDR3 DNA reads TGTGCCAGCAGCTTGGGGGGACAGGGGGATGAAAAACTGTTTTTT.

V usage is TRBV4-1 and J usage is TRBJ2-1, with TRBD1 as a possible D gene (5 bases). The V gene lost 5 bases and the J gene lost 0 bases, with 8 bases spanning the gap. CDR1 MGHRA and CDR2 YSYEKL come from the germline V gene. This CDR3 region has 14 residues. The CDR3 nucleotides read TGCGCCAGCAGCGGGGCCCCCTCCTACAATGAGCAGTTCTTC. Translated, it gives CASSGAPSYNEQFF.

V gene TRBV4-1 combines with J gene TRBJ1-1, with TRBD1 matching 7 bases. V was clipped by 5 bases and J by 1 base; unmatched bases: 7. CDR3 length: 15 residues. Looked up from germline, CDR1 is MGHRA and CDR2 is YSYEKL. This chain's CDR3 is CASSTPGQQNTEAFF. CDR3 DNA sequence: TGCGCCAGCAGCACCCCGGGACAGCAGAACACTGAAGCTTTCTTT.

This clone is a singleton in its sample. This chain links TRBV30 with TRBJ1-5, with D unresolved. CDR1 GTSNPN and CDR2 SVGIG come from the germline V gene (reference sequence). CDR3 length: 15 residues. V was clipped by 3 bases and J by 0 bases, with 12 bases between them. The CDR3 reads CAWRGGFVSNQPQHF. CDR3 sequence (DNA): TGTGCCTGGAGGGGAGGGTTTGTTAGCAATCAGCCCCAGCATTTT.

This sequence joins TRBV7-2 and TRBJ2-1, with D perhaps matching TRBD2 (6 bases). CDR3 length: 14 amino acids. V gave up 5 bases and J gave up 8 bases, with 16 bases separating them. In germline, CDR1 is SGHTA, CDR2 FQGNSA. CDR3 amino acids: CASSLLFGSYEQFF. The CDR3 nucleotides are TGTGCCAGCAGCCTGCTTTTCGGGAGCTATGAGCAGTTCTTC.

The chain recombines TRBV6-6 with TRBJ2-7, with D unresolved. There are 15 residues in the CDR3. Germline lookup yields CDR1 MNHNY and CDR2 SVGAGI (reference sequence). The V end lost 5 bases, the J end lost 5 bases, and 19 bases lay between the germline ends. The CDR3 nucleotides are TGTGCCAGCAGTCCGATGTCTTGGGCTTTCCACGAGCAGTACTTC. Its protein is CASSPMSWAFHEQYF.

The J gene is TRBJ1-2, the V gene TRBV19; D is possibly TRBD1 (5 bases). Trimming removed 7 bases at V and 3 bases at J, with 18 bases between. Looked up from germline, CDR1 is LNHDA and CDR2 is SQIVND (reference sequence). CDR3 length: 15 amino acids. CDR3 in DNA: TGTGCCAGTACCCCACGGCGGGGGTGGGACTATGGCTACACCTTC. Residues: CASTPRRGWDYGYTF.

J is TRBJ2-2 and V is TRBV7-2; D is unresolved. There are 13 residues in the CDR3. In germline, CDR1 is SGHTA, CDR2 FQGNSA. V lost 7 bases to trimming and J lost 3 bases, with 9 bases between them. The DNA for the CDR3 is TGTGCCAGCACCATTACGGACACCGGGGAGCTGTTTTTT. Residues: CASTITDTGELFF.

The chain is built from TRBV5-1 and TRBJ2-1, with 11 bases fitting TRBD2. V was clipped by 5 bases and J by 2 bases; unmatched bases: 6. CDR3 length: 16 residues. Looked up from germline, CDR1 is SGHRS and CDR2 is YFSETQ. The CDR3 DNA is TGCGCCAGCAGACCACTAGCGGGGGTTACCTACAATGAGCAGTTCTTC. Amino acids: CASRPLAGVTYNEQFF.

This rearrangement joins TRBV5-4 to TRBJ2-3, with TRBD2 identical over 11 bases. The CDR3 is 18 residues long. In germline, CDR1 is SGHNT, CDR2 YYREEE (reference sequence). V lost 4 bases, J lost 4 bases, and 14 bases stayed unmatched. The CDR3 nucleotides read TGTGCCAGCAGCCCCGGGACTAGCGGTCCTAGGGGCCCAGATACGCAGTATTTT. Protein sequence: CASSPGTSGPRGPDTQYF.

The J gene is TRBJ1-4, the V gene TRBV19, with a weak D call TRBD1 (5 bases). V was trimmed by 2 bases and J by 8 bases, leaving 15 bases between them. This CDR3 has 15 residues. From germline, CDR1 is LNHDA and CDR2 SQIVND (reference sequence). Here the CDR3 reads CASSIWQGGGEKLFF. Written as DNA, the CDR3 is TGTGCCAGTAGTATATGGCAGGGAGGTGGAGAAAAACTGTTTTTT.

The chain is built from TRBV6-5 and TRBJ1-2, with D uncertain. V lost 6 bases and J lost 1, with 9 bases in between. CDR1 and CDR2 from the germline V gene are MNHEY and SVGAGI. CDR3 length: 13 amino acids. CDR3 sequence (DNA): TGTGCCAGCAGCATACAGAGTAACTATGGCTACACCTTC. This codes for CASSIQSNYGYTF.

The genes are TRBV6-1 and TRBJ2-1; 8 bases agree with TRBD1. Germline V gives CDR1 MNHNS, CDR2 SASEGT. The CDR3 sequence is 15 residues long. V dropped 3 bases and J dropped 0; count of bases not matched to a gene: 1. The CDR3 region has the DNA TGTGCCAGCAGTGACCAGGGGGCCTCCTACAATGAGCAGTTCTTC. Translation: CASSDQGASYNEQFF.

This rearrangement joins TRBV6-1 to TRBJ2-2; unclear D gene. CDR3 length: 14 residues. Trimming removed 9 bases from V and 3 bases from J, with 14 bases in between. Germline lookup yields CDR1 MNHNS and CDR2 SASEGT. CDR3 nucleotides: TGTGCCAGTGCAGACAAGATTTACACCGGGGAGCTGTTTTTT. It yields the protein CASADKIYTGELFF.

The chain's CDR3 is CASSSRSRGRPQHF. Here the CDR3 DNA reads TGTGCCAGCAGTTCGAGATCCAGGGGTCGGCCCCAGCATTTT. V usage is TRBV27 and J usage is TRBJ1-5; D is perhaps TRBD1 (6 bases). Germline assignment: CDR1 MNHEY and CDR2 SMNVEV (reference sequence). This CDR3 region has 14 residues. V shed 4 bases and J shed 9 bases, with 16 bases lying between them.

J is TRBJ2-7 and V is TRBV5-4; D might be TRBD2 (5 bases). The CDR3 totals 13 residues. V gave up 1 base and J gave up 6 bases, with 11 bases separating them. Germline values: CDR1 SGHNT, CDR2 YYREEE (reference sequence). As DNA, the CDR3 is TGTGCCAGCAGCTTGTCACCGGGATCCGAGCAGTACTTC. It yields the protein CASSLSPGSEQYF.

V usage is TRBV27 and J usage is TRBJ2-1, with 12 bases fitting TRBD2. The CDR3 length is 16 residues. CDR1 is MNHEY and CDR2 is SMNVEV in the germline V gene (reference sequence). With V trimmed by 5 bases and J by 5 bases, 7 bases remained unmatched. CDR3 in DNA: TGTGCCAGCAGTCCCACTAGCGGGGGGTGGGACAATGAGCAGTTCTTC. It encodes CASSPTSGGWDNEQFF.

The CDR3 region has the DNA TGTGCCAGCCGGACAGATTCCTACGAGCAGTACTTC. Translated, it gives CASRTDSYEQYF. V is TRBV2 and J is TRBJ2-7; TRBD1 is a possible D gene (6 bases). The germline CDR1 and CDR2 sequences are SNHLY and FYNNEI. V lost 8 bases and J lost 1, with 9 bases in between. The CDR3 has 12 amino acids.

The CDR3 sequence is CASSLDISNEQFF. The CDR3 DNA sequence: TGTGCCAGCAGCTTAGACATCTCCAATGAGCAGTTCTTC. The J gene is TRBJ2-1, the V gene TRBV5-5; no clear D. V was trimmed by 2 bases and J by 6 bases, leaving 9 bases between them. The CDR3 is made up of 13 amino acids. Germline V CDR1 and CDR2: SGHKS, YYEKEE (reference sequence).

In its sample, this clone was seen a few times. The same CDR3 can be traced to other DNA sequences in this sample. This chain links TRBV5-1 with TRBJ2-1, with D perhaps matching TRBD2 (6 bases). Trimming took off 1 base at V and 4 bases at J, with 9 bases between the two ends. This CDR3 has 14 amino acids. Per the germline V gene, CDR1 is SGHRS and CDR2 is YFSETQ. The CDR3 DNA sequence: TGCGCCAGCAGCTTGTCCGGGGGATACAATGAGCAGTTCTTC. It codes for CASSLSGGYNEQFF. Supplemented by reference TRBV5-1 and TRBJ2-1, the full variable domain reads KAGVTQTPRYLIKTRGQQVTLSCSPISGHRSVSWYQQTPGQGLQFLFEYFSETQRNKGNFPGRFSGRQFSNSRSEMNVSTLELGDSALYLCASSLSGGYNEQFFGPGTRLTVL.

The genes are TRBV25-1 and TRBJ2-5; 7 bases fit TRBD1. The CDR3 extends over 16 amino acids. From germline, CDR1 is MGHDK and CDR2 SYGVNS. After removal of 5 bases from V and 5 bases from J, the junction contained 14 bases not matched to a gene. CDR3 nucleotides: TGTGCCAGCAGTTGGGACAGACGAACTCCCGAGGAGACCCAGTACTTC. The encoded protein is CASSWDRRTPEETQYF.

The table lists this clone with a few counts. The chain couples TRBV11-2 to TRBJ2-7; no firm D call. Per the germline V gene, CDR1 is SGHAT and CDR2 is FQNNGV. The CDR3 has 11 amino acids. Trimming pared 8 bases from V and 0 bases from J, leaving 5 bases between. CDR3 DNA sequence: TGTGCCAGCGGCACCTCCTACGAGCAGTACTTC. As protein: CASGTSYEQYF.